This entry describes one TCR beta chain. Its antigen specificity is not known. Base qualities are missing; no much larger clone stands one base away. V ends up 7 bases short and J 7 bases short, with an unmatched junction base count of 10. The germline V gene encodes CDR1 MNHNY and CDR2 SVGAGI (reference sequence). CDR3 length: 15 amino acids, cysteine to phenylalanine. Only the CDR3 part of the read is kept: 45 bases, read in frame from the first base. This entry is derived from a study of Ad26.COV2.S vaccination and SARS-CoV-2 variants (dated by TCRdb to the early 2020s). Background on the whole study: Vaccine-arm donors were drawn from COV1001, a multicentre, randomized, double-blind, placebo-controlled phase I-IIa trial of Ad26.COV2.S in healthy adults. Ad26.COV2.S was administered intramuscularly at 5 x 10^10 or 1 x 10^11 viral particles, either as a single shot or as two shots given 56 days apart. The specificity and breadth of SARS-CoV-2-reactive T cell receptors after Ad26.COV2.S vaccination were assessed by TCRbeta repertoire sequencing. A total of 32 samples were included in the TCR-sequenced set, comprising around 20 Ad26.COV2.S vaccine recipients, 5 placebo recipients and 8 SARS-CoV-2 convalescent individuals. Participants in the trial were split at random into five groups of five each, receiving low-dose or high-dose Ad26.COV2.S once or twice, or else placebo on both occasions. Blinding of investigators to trial group allocation was maintained during experiments and outcome assessment. Overall study outcomes, separate from this receptor: The study was not powered for comparison of responses between vaccine doses or regimens. After vaccination, substantial breadth of spike-specific CD8+ and CD4+ T cell responses was reported. The authors noted that total T cell responses may have been underestimated by the TCR breadth and depth analyses. Ad26.COV2.S recipients had higher spike-specific TCR breadth than placebo recipients (P = 0.0014). Vaccine and placebo recipients had comparable non-spike TCR breadth, which fits with the vaccine containing only spike.

The immunoSEQ Assay was used to sequence TCRbeta CDR3 regions. After extraction, genomic DNA underwent amplification by bias-controlled multiplex PCR, followed by high-throughput sequencing. The paper's processing steps were these. To quantify the absolute abundance of every unique TCRbeta CDR3 region, sequences were collapsed and filtered. T cell fraction was estimated by normalization of TCRbeta template counts to usable DNA, with usable DNA being measured through amplification of reference genes present in all nucleated cells. Repertoire TCRs were annotated as SARS-CoV-2-specific by exact matching of V gene, CDR3 amino acid sequence and J gene to a known reactive TCR set. The reference SARS-CoV-2 TCR set came from MIRA and was filtered for enrichment in COVID-19-positive ImmuneCODE repertoires, removing public or cross-reactive TCRs. Using the MIRA antigens, annotated TCRs were further analysed by specific ORF or by position within an ORF. Depth was the summed frequency of annotated unique rearrangements, while breadth was defined as annotated unique rearrangements over total unique productive rearrangements. Two-sided Wilcoxon rank-sum tests were used to compare TCR breadth between groups. TCRdb obtained this table from immuneACCESS and retained in-frame rearrangements with V and J assigned. These tables miss some clones; where compared with another copy, unresolved V genes account for less than half of the shortfall, and the remainder is unexplained. Clone size and the V and J calls come from that table; the DNA yielded D and trimming. The table for this sample lists 400,000 to 500,000 clones; over 75% of them were counted only once. About 4% of the sample goes to the ten largest clones.

Taken with the paper, the label for treatment or condition translates to: around 19 received Ad26.COV2.S at low or high dose, single or two shots; roughly five received placebo; per-sample allocation not given. Repertoires of vaccine and placebo recipients were sequenced from samples taken on day 63 after the first injection. Cohort 1b enrolled 20 to 30 adults aged 18-55 years at a single site in Boston, USA, between 29 July and 7 August 2020. As a vaccine, Ad26.COV2.S was a replication-incompetent adenovirus type 26 vector that expressed a prefusion-stabilized SARS-CoV-2 spike protein derived from the original Wuhan strain.

The sequencing here drew on peripheral blood, taken in a trial of Ad26.COV2.S vaccine versus placebo. The receptor chain draws on TRBV6-6 and TRBJ1-6; TRBD1 aligns with 7 central bases. This sequence was found in a person between 18 and 59 years old who received the Ad26.COV2.S COVID-19 vaccine or a placebo. The CDR3: CASTRGQSINSPLHF. The DNA sequence is as follows: TGTGCCAGCACCCGGGGACAGAGTATCAATTCACCCCTCCACTTT.